This TCR beta chain derives from a study of CD8 T cells in ankylosing spondylitis. The V gene's germline CDR1 is SGHDN and CDR2 FVKESK. V gave up 1 base and J gave up 3 bases, with 7 bases separating them. There are 14 residues in the CDR3. In TCRdb, the 5' RACE reads were re-called with MiXCR into one record per CDR3 protein. Among about 360,000 distinct CDR3 sequences, about 20% were seen once, and the ten largest hold about an eighth. Study-level results: Disease-linked clones reportedly concentrated significantly in matched ankylosing spondylitis synovial fluid.

On this clonotype: Its cognate antigen is unknown.

Sequenced material: blood, either unsorted or a sorted T cell fraction (not recorded which). The chain recombines TRBV14 with TRBJ2-1; no clear D gene. The sequence was obtained from a male donor with ankylosing spondylitis or in good health (not recorded which). CDR3 protein: CASSQGMSYNEQFF. CDR3 bases: TGTGCCAGCAGCCAAGGGATGAGCTACAATGAGCAGTTCTTC.